The 22 T cell receptor beta chains below all came from one sample that was sequenced in a study of T-cell reconstitution after alpha-beta-depleted transplantation in children. During its preparation, the TCRbeta library received unique molecular identifiers. TCRdb passed the PCR reads through MiXCR, listing each CDR3 protein once. This table holds around 380,000 distinct CDR3 sequences, roughly a tenth found once. Source: PBMCs from the stem cell graft donor, taken from the stem cell graft. The receptors originated from a human donor who donated a stem cell graft to a child with acute myeloid leukemia.

This clonotype appeared a few times. This chain links TRBV29-1 with TRBJ2-1; no clear D. V was clipped by 8 bases and J by 10 bases, with 21 bases between them. The CDR3 runs 13 residues. Germline CDR1 and CDR2: SQVTM and ANQGSEA. In DNA, the CDR3 is TGCAGCTCTCAAAGGGCGAGAAATCAAGAGCAGTTCTTC. Protein product: CSSQRARNQEQFF.

This sequence joins TRBV5-1 and TRBJ2-7, with D tentatively TRBD2 (6 bases). This CDR3 comprises 14 residues. The V end was cut by 4 bases, the J end by 4 bases, with 15 bases between. Germline CDR1 is SGHRS and CDR2 is YFSETQ. CDR3 region: CASSLEGRGYEQYV. The CDR3 DNA reads TGCGCCAGCAGCCTGGAGGGGCGGGGATACGAGCAGTACGTC.

The chain recombines TRBV5-1 with TRBJ2-1; possibly TRBD1 for D (5 bases). This CDR3 is built from 14 residues. The V end was cut by 0 bases, the J end by 8 bases, with 12 bases between. The germline CDR1 and CDR2 sequences are SGHRS and YFSETQ. In nucleotides, the CDR3 is TGCGCCAGCAGCTTGGAGGGTGTGGGGCATGAGCAGTTCTTC. As protein: CASSLEGVGHEQFF.

V and J are TRBV9 and TRBJ2-1; 7 bases fit TRBD1. Germline values: CDR1 SGDLS, CDR2 YYNGEE. This CDR3 region has 14 residues. Trimming at V came to 4 bases and at J to 10 bases, leaving 11 bases not matched to a gene. In nucleotides, the CDR3 is TGTGCCAGCAGCCCGGGACAGAGAGCAGGCGAGCAGTTCTTC. Its translation is CASSPGQRAGEQFF.

The chain has TRBV6-5 and TRBJ1-1; D is uncertain. Germline V gene lookup returns CDR1 MNHEY and CDR2 SVGAGI. The CDR3 has 16 amino acids. Trimming left V 6 bases short and J 2 bases short, with 19 bases between. CDR3 sequence: CASSFSSPAPNTEAFF. The CDR3 DNA reads TGTGCCAGCAGCTTCTCAAGTCCGGCCCCAAACACTGAAGCTTTCTTT.

This clonotype was seen more than once but under ten times. This chain uses TRBV7-8 with TRBJ2-4; 7 nucleotides line up with TRBD1. This CDR3 comprises 17 residues. V trimming: 5 bases; J trimming: 0 bases; junction bases outside the gene matches: 10. Germline lookup yields CDR1 SGHVS and CDR2 FQNEAQ. CDR3 loop: CASSQPRGRLAKNIQYF. The CDR3 region has the DNA TGTGCCAGCAGCCAACCCAGGGGGAGACTAGCCAAAAACATTCAGTACTTC.

With respect to this clonotype: At one end, the junction sequence differs from germline, possibly due to a read error. V is TRBV9 and J is TRBJ2-2; a weak D match, TRBD2 (6 bases). The CDR3 totals 15 residues. Germline values: CDR1 SGDLS, CDR2 YYNGEE. In nucleotides, the CDR3 is TGTGCCAGCAGCGTTGAAGGCGGGAACTCCGGGGAGCTGTTTTTT. Amino acid sequence: CASSVEGGNSGELFF.

This clonotype was counted ten times or more. This sequence joins TRBV7-2 and TRBJ2-3; TRBD1 aligns across 7 bases. The trim removed 5 bases at V and 6 bases at J, leaving 14 bases unmatched. The germline gives CDR1 SGHTA, CDR2 FQGNSA. The length of the CDR3 is 16 residues. CDR3 sequence reads: CASSTGVSGPGDTQYF. CDR3 bases: TGTGCCAGCAGCACAGGGGTGTCGGGGCCCGGGGATACGCAGTATTTT.

The CDR3 here is CSVVAGTYEQYF. In DNA form, the CDR3 reads TGCAGCGTTGTAGCGGGGACCTACGAGCAGTACTTC. The chain is built from TRBV29-1 and TRBJ2-7; 8 nucleotides align to TRBD2. Germline lookup yields CDR1 SQVTM and CDR2 ANQGSEA. The CDR3 covers 12 residues. Losses at the gene ends were 4 bases for V and 2 bases for J; bases not matched to a gene: 1.

About this clonotype itself: An end of the junction does not agree with germline; a read error may underlie this. CDR3 region: CASSPRQGLNTESFF. The CDR3, as DNA: TGTGCCAGTAGTCCTCGACAGGGATTGAACACTGAATCTTTCTTT. The rearrangement links TRBV19 to TRBJ1-1; 7 nucleotides line up with TRBD1. This CDR3 spans 15 amino acids. CDR1 LNHDA and CDR2 SQIVND come from the germline V gene (reference sequence).

This clonotype was seen ten or more times. The rearrangement uses TRBV7-2 and TRBJ2-5; tentatively, D is TRBD1 or TRBD2 (6 bases each). The germline V gene encodes CDR1 SGHTA and CDR2 FQGNSA. The CDR3 runs to 15 residues. V lost 2 bases and J 5 bases, leaving 15 bases between the germline ends. The CDR3 coding sequence is TGTGCCAGCAGCTTATATGGGGGGCTGGGGGAGACCCAGTACTTC. Its protein is CASSLYGGLGETQYF.

This clonotype has only a few counts. The chain uses TRBV6-1 and TRBJ2-1, with 15 bases that match TRBD2. This CDR3 contains 16 residues. The junction had 12 bases not matched to a gene; V was cut back by 5 bases and J by 13 bases. Germline V gene lookup returns CDR1 MNHNS and CDR2 SASEGT. The CDR3 region has the DNA TGTGCCAGCAGTAAGCACCGGGGACTAGCGGGGGGACAACAGTTCTTC. Translated: CASSKHRGLAGGQQFF.

The rearrangement joins TRBV2 to TRBJ2-1, with no clear D. This CDR3 region has 18 residues. Germline V CDR1 and CDR2: SNHLY, FYNNEI. Trimming left V 4 bases short and J 2 bases short, with 21 bases between. Here the CDR3 DNA reads TGTGCCAGCAGTGTTGACGAATTATTTAATTTCCCCTACAATGAGCAGTTCTTC. Translation: CASSVDELFNFPYNEQFF.

The table lists this clonotype with many counts. This CDR3 reads CATSGRLGTDTQYF. CDR3 coding DNA: TGTGCCACCAGTGGGAGACTCGGCACAGATACGCAGTATTTT. This chain joins TRBV24-1 and TRBJ2-3; D remains ambiguous. V was trimmed by 5 bases and J by 1 base, leaving 9 bases between them. Germline V gene lookup returns CDR1 KGHDR and CDR2 SFDVKD. This CDR3 is 14 amino acids long.

This clonotype was detected ten times or more. This chain uses TRBV5-1 with TRBJ2-2; 9 bases align to TRBD2. Germline CDR1 and CDR2: SGHRS and YFSETQ. The CDR3 runs 16 residues. J lost 5 bases, V lost 0 bases, and 5 bases had no gene match. CDR3 region: CASSLGVAGVTGELFF. CDR3 bases: TGCGCCAGCAGCTTGGGAGTAGCGGGAGTAACCGGGGAGCTGTTTTTT.

This chain connects TRBV5-1 to TRBJ1-4; TRBD1 might be the D (6 bases). The CDR3 is 14 amino acids. The V end was cut by 0 bases, the J end by 7 bases, with 10 bases between. The germline V gene encodes CDR1 SGHRS and CDR2 YFSETQ. The CDR3 sequence: CASSLGQATEKLFF. CDR3 sequence (DNA): TGCGCCAGCAGCTTGGGACAGGCCACTGAAAAACTGTTTTTT.

This clonotype was seen ten or more times. The CDR3 bases are TGTGCCAGCAGCCAATACACATCTGGAAACACCATATATTTT. It codes for CASSQYTSGNTIYF. The rearrangement uses TRBV9 and TRBJ1-3; D gene uncertain. Trimming left V 4 bases short and J 1 base short, with 9 bases between. Germline V lookup: CDR1 SGDLS, CDR2 YYNGEE. This CDR3 is 14 amino acids long.

This clonotype has at least ten counts. The chain has TRBV10-3 and TRBJ1-6; 7 nucleotides match TRBD1. CDR1 and CDR2 (germline): ENHRY, SYGVKD. After removal of 6 bases from V and 10 bases from J, the junction contained 9 bases not matched to a gene. The CDR3 spans 14 residues. The CDR3 DNA follows: TGTGCCATCAGAAAAACAGGGGTTGGCTCACCCCTCCACTTT. Protein: CAIRKTGVGSPLHF.

This clonotype appeared a few times. V usage is TRBV11-2 and J usage is TRBJ2-7, with 9 bases that match TRBD2. The V gene's germline CDR1 is SGHAT and CDR2 FQNNGV. This CDR3 has 15 amino acids. V shed 4 bases and J 6 bases; nucleotides not matched to a gene: 10. In DNA form, the CDR3 reads TGTGCCAGCAGCTCTTGGGCGGGGGGGGTCGGCGAGCAGTACGTC. Its protein product is CASSSWAGGVGEQYV.

V and J are TRBV5-1 and TRBJ1-6; D unclear. CDR1 is SGHRS and CDR2 is YFSETQ in the germline V gene. Trimming removed 1 base from V and 7 bases from J, with 6 bases in between. There are 13 residues in the CDR3. This chain's CDR3 is CASSLTLNSPLHF. CDR3 bases: TGCGCCAGCAGCTTGACACTGAATTCACCCCTCCACTTT. Based on the CDR3 plus reference TRBV5-1 and TRBJ1-6, the full variable domain is KAGVTQTPRYLIKTRGQQVTLSCSPISGHRSVSWYQQTPGQGLQFLFEYFSETQRNKGNFPGRFSGRQFSNSRSEMNVSTLELGDSALYLCASSLTLNSPLHFGNGTRLTVT.

The rearrangement uses TRBV9 and TRBJ1-1; TRBD1 might be the D (5 bases). Between the trimmed V and J ends, which lost 0 bases and 1 base, there was a span of 10 bases. The CDR3 is made up of 15 amino acids. The germline V gene encodes CDR1 SGDLS and CDR2 YYNGEE. The CDR3 sequence is CASSVEGRRNTEAFF. The CDR3 region has the DNA TGTGCCAGCAGCGTAGAGGGACGGAGGAACACTGAAGCTTTCTTT.

The V call is TRBV3-1, the J call TRBJ2-1; TRBD2 agrees at 9 bases. V lost 8 bases and J lost 0; bases outside the gene matches: 17. The V gene's germline CDR1 is LGHDT and CDR2 YNNKEL (reference sequence). This CDR3 is 19 amino acids long. The CDR3 DNA reads TGTGCCAGCTGTTTATTGTTAGCGGGAGCCCTATTCTCCTACAATGAGCAGTTCTTC. Translating it yields CASCLLLAGALFSYNEQFF.